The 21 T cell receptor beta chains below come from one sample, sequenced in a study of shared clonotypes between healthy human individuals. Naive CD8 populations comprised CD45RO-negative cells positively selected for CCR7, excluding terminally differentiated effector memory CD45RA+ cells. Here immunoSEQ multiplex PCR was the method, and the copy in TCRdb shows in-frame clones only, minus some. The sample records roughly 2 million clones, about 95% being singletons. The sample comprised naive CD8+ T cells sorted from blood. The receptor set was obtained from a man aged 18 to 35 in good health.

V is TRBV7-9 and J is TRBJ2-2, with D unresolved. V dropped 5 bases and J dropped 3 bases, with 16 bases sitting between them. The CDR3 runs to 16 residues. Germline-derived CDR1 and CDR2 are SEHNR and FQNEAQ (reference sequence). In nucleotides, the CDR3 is TGTGCCAGCAGCCCCGGTGATGGGCCAGACACCGGGGAGCTGTTTTTT. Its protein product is CASSPGDGPDTGELFF. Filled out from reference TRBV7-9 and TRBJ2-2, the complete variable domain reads DTGVSQNPRHKITKRGQNVTFRCDPISEHNRLYWYRQTLGQGPEFLTYFQNEAQLEKSRLLSDRFSAERPKGSFSTLEIQRTEQGDSAMYLCASSPGDGPDTGELFFGEGSRLTVL.

CDR3 region: CASSSPHIYEQYF. CDR3 DNA: TGTGCCAGCAGCTCTCCCCATATCTACGAGCAGTACTTC. The chain links TRBV7-9 to TRBJ2-7, with D unresolved. Germline CDR1 and CDR2: SEHNR and FQNEAQ (reference sequence). Trimming took off 4 bases at V and 3 bases at J, with 10 bases between the two ends. The CDR3 loop spans 13 amino acids. Variable domain in full (rest from reference TRBV7-9 and TRBJ2-7): DTGVSQNPRHKITKRGQNVTFRCDPISEHNRLYWYRQTLGQGPEFLTYFQNEAQLEKSRLLSDRFSAERPKGSFSTLEIQRTEQGDSAMYLCASSSPHIYEQYFGPGTRLTVT.

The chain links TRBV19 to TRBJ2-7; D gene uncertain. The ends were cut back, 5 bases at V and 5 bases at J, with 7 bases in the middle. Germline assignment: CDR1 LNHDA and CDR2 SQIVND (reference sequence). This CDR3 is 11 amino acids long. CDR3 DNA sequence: TGTGCCAGTAGTTTTCAGGACGAGCAGTACTTC. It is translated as CASSFQDEQYF.

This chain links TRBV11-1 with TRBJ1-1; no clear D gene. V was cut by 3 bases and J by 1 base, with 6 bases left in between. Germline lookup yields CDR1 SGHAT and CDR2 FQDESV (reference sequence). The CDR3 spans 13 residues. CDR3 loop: CASSLTANTEAFF. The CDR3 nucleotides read TGTGCCAGCAGCTTGACGGCGAACACTGAAGCTTTCTTT.

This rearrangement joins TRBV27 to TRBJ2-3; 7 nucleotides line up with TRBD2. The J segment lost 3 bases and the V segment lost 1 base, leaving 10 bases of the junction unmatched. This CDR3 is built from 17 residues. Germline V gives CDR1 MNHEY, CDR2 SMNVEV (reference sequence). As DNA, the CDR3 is TGTGCCAGCAGTTTATTGGGGAATGCGGGAGCGACAGATACGCAGTATTTT. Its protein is CASSLLGNAGATDTQYF.

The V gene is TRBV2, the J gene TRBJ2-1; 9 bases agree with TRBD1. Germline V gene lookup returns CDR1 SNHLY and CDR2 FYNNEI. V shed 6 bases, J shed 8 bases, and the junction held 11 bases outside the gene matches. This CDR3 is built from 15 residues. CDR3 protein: CASRPLTGGGDEQFF. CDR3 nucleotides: TGTGCCAGCAGGCCTTTGACAGGGGGGGGCGATGAGCAGTTCTTC.

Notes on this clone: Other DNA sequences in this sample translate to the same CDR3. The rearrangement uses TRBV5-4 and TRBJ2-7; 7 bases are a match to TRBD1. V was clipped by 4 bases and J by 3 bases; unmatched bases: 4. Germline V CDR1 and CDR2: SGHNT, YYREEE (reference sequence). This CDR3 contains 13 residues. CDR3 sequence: CASSPGTVYEQYF. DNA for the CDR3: TGTGCCAGCAGCCCGGGGACAGTCTACGAGCAGTACTTC.

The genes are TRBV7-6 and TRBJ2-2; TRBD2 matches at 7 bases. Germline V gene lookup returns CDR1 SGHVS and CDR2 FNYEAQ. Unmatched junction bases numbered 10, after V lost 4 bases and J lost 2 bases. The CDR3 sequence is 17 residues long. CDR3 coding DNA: TGTGCCAGCAGCTCCACTTTAGCGGGTCAAAACACCGGGGAGCTGTTTTTT. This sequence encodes CASSSTLAGQNTGELFF.

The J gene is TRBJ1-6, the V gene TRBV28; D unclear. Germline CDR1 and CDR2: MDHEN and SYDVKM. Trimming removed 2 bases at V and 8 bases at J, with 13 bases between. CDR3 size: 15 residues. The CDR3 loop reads CASSLTGERDSPLHF. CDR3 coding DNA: TGTGCCAGCAGTTTAACCGGGGAGAGGGATTCACCCCTCCACTTT.

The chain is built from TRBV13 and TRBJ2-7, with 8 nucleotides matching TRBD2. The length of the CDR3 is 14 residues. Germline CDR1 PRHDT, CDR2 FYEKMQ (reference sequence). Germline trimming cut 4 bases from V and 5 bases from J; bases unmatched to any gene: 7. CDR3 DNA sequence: TGTGCCAGCAGCTCGCGGGAGGTCCAACACGAGCAGTACTTC. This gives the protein CASSSREVQHEQYF. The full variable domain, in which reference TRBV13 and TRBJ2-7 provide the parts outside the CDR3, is AAGVIQSPRHLIKEKRETATLKCYPIPRHDTVYWYQQGPGQDPQFLISFYEKMQSDKGSIPDRFSAQQFSDYHSELNMSSLELGDSALYFCASSSREVQHEQYFGPGTRLTVT.

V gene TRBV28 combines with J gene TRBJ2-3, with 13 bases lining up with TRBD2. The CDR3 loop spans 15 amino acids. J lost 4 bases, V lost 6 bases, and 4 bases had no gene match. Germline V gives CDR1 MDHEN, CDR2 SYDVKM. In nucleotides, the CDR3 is TGTGCCAGCAGCCCGGGACTAGCGGGGTCAGATACGCAGTATTTT. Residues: CASSPGLAGSDTQYF.

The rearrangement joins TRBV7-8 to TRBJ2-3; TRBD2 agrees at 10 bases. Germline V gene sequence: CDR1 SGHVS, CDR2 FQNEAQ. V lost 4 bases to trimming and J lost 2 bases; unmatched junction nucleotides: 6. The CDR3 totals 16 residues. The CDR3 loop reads CASSSSLAGVTDTQYF. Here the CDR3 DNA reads TGTGCCAGCAGCTCCTCCCTAGCGGGAGTCACAGATACGCAGTATTTT.

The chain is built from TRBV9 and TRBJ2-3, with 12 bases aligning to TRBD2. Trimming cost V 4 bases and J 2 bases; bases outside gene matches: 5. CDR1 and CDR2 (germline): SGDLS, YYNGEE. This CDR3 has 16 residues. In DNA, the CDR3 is TGTGCCAGCAGCCCGACTAGCGGGGGCGACACAGATACGCAGTATTTT. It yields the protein CASSPTSGGDTDTQYF.

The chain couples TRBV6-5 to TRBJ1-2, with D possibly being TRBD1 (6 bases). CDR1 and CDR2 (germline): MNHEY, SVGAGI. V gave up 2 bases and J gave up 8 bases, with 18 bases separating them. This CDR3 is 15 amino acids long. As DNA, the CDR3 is TGTGCCAGCAGTTACACCTTGCAGGGGATGGGCGGCTACACCTTC. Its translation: CASSYTLQGMGGYTF.

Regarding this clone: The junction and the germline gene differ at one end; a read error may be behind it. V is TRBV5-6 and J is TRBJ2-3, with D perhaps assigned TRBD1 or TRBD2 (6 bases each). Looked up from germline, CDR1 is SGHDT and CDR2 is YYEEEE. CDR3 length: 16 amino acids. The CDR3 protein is CASTLQEGESTDTQYF. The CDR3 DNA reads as TGTGCCAGCACCTTGCAGGAGGGGGAGAGCACAGATACGCAGTATTTT.

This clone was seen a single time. In nucleotides, the CDR3 is TGTGCCAGCAGCCGGGAACCACTAGCGGAAACCTCCTACGAGCAGTACTTC. Translating gives CASSREPLAETSYEQYF. The chain is built from TRBV7-2 and TRBJ2-7; 8 nucleotides match TRBD2. This CDR3 is 17 amino acids long. J was trimmed by 0 bases and V by 5 bases; bases with no gene match: 12. The germline V gene has CDR1 SGHTA and CDR2 FQGNSA.

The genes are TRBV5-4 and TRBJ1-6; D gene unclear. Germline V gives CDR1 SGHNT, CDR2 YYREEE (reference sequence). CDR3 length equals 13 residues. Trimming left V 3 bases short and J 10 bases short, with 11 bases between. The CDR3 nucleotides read TGTGCCAGCAGCTACGAAGGGAAATCACCCCTCCACTTT. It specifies CASSYEGKSPLHF. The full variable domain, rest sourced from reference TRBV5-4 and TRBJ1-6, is ETGVTQSPTHLIKTRGQQVTLRCSSQSGHNTVSWYQQALGQGPQFIFQYYREEENGRGNFPPRFSGLQFPNYSSELNVNALELDDSALYLCASSYEGKSPLHFGNGTRLTVT.

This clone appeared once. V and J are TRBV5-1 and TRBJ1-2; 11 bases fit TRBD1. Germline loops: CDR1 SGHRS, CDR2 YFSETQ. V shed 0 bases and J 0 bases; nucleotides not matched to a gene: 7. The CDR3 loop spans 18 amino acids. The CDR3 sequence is CASSLAPGQGGTNYGYTF. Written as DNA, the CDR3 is TGCGCCAGCAGCTTGGCCCCGGGACAGGGGGGTACTAACTATGGCTACACCTTC.

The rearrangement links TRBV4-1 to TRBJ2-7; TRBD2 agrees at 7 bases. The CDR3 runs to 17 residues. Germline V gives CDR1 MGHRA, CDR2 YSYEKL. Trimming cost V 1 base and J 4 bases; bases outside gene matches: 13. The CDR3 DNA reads TGCGCCAGCAGCCAAGGGCTTAGCGGCGGCGGGAGTTACGAGCAGTACTTC. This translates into CASSQGLSGGGSYEQYF.

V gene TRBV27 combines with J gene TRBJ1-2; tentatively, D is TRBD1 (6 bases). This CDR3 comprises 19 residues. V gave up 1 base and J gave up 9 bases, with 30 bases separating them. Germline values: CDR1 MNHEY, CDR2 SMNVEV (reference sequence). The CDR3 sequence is CASSLLYRDAPRVSNRYTF. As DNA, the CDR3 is TGTGCCAGCAGTTTATTATACAGGGACGCACCTCGCGTCTCGAACCGCTACACCTTC.

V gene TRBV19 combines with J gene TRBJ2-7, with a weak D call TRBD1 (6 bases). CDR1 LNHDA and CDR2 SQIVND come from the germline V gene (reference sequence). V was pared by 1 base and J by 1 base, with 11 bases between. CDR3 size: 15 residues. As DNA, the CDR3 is TGTGCCAGTAGTATAGGGGGGACACCTTCCTACGAGCAGTACTTC. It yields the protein CASSIGGTPSYEQYF.